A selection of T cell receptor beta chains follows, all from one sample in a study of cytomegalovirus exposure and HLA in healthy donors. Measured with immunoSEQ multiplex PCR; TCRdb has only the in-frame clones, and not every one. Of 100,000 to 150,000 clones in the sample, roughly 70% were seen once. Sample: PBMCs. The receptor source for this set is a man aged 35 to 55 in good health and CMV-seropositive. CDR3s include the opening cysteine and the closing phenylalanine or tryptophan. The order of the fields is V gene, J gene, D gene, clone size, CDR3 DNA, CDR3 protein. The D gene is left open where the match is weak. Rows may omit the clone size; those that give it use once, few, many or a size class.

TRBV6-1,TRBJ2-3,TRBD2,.,TGTGCCAGCAGTGGGCCCCTGACTAGCGGGGGGCTCCGCACAGATACGCAGTATTTT,CASSGPLTSGGLRTDTQYF
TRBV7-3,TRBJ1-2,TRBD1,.,TGTGCCAGCAGCCTGGGACAGGGTCTCTATGGCTACACCTTC,CASSLGQGLYGYTF
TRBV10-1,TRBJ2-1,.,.,TGCGCCAGCAGTAGTCGCGTAGGCCAAGGGGGATTGAGCTCCTACAATGAGCAGTTCTTC,CASSSRVGQGGLSSYNEQFF
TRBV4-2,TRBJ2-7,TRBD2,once,TGTGCCAGCAGCCAAGGGGTTACTAGCGGTCCCTACGAGCAGTACTTC,CASSQGVTSGPYEQYF
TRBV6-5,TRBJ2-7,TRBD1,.,TGTGCCAGCAGTTACTCCTTGGACAGGGTAAGGTACGAGCAGTACTTC,CASSYSLDRVRYEQYF
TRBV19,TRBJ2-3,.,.,TGTGCCAGTAGTATACAGGTTAGAGATACGCAGTATTTT,CASSIQVRDTQYF
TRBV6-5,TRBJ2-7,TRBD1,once,TGTGCCAGCAGTACCGGACAGGGGGTGGTCTACGAGCAGTACTTC,CASSTGQGVVYEQYF
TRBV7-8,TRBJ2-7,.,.,TGTGCCAGCAGCTTAGTTGGACAGCACTACGAGCAGTACTTC,CASSLVGQHYEQYF
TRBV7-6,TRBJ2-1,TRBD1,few,TGTGCCAGCAGCTTAACCAGGGGGAATGAGCAGTTCTTC,CASSLTRGNEQFF
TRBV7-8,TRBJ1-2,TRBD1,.,TGTGCCAGCAGCTACCGGACAGGGGGCGACTATGGCTACACCTTC,CASSYRTGGDYGYTF
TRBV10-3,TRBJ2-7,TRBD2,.,TGTGCCATCAGGGGGGGACTAGAGAGCTCCTACGAGCAGTACTTC,CAIRGGLESSYEQYF
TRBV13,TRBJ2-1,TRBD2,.,TGTGCCAGCAGTCCTTGGACTAGCGGGGGGGCTAGTGAGCAGTTCTTC,CASSPWTSGGASEQFF
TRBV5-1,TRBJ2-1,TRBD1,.,TGCGCCAGCAGCCAGGGGGACTACAATGAGCAGTTCTTC,CASSQGDYNEQFF
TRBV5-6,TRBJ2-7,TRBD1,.,TGTGCCAGCAGCTACCCAGGACAGGGTATTTCCTACGAGCAGTACTTC,CASSYPGQGISYEQYF
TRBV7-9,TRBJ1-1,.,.,TGTGCCAGCAGCCTCGAGGCGGTGAACACTGAAGCTTTCTTT,CASSLEAVNTEAFF
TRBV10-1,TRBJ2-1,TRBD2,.,TGCGCCAGCAGTGAGTCGCTGGCGGGGGGGGGCCGCGAGAAGTTCTTC,CASSESLAGGGREKFF
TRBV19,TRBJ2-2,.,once,TGTGCCAGTAGTATCCGCAGGGGCGACACCGGGGAGCTGTTTTTT,CASSIRRGDTGELFF